This is a list of T cell receptor beta chains from one sample in a study of follicular helper T cells after annual influenza vaccination. The assay was immunoSEQ multiplex PCR, and TCRdb's table has in-frame clones only and misses some. The data show about 15,000 clones, 84% seen once. The sequenced sample was CXCR5+ CD38- circulating T follicular helper cells from blood, obtained 7 days after influenza vaccination. These receptors were obtained from an adult who received the influenza vaccine. CDR3s include the opening cysteine and the closing phenylalanine or tryptophan. Fields, in order: D gene, V gene, J gene, clone size, CDR3 length, CDR3 DNA, CDR3 protein. A D gene is named only where the DNA matches it firmly. Clone size appears in some rows only: once, few, many, or a class for an expanded clone.

>TRBD2|TRBV7-2|TRBJ2-1|NA|18
TGTGCCAGCACGATCGCACCCCCGACTAGCGGGGGGGGCAATGAGCAGTTCTTC
CASTIAPPTSGGGNEQFF
>NA|TRBV7-8|TRBJ2-1|NA|15
TGTGCCAGCAGCTTAGGAGAGAGCTCCTACAATGAGCAGTTCTTC
CASSLGESSYNEQFF
>TRBD1|TRBV28|TRBJ2-7|NA|16
TGTGCCAGCAGTCGTAATCCGGGACAGGGGAACCACGAGCAGTACTTC
CASSRNPGQGNHEQYF
>TRBD1|TRBV9|TRBJ1-6|once|15
TGTGCCAGCAGCGTAGGGGCAGGGGGGAATTCACCCCTCCACTTT
CASSVGAGGNSPLHF
>TRBD2|TRBV30|TRBJ2-6|NA|15
TGTGCCTGGAGGGGACTAGCGGGTGGGGCCAACGTCCTGACTTTC
CAWRGLAGGANVLTF
>TRBD2|TRBV7-2|TRBJ2-7|once|16
TGTGCCAGCAGCCTTAGCCCCTCTAGCGGGAGTTACGAGCAGTACTTC
CASSLSPSSGSYEQYF
>NA|TRBV7-9|TRBJ2-7|NA|12
TGTGCCAGCAGCCACGCAGACTACGAGCAGTACTTC
CASSHADYEQYF
>NA|TRBV7-2|TRBJ1-1|NA|13
TGTGCCAGCACGAGCGGGCCGGAACGTGAAGCTTTCTTT
CASTSGPEREAFF
>NA|TRBV6-6|TRBJ1-2|NA|13
TGTGCCAGCAGCGTAACAGGGTCGGAGGGCTACACCTTC
CASSVTGSEGYTF
>NA|TRBV7-6|TRBJ1-4|NA|16
TGTGCCAGCAGCGTCAATCAGTGGGGGACAAATGAAAAACTGTTTTTT
CASSVNQWGTNEKLFF
>NA|TRBV5-1|TRBJ2-3|few|13
TGCGCCAGCAGCTTGGACGCCGAGGATACGCAGTATTTT
CASSLDAEDTQYF
>TRBD1|TRBV7-2|TRBJ2-7|NA|16
TGTGCCAGCAGTTACAGGGGCGCGGGCCCGACCCACGAGCAGTACTTC
CASSYRGAGPTHEQYF
>NA|TRBV29-1|TRBJ2-1|few|12
TGCAGCGTTGAGGGCCCAGGAGGTGAGCAGTTCTTC
CSVEGPGGEQFF
>NA|TRBV6-1|TRBJ1-2|NA|14
TGTGCCAGCAGTGAAGCCAACAGGCAGGGTGGCTACACCTTC
CASSEANRQGGYTF
>TRBD1|TRBV30|TRBJ2-5|NA|15
TGTGCCTGGAAATCACCATACAGGGGACAAGAGACCCAGTACTTC
CAWKSPYRGQETQYF
>TRBD2|TRBV19|TRBJ2-3|NA|14
TGTGCCAGTAGTATGGGGGGGAGAGAAGATACGCAGTATTTT
CASSMGGREDTQYF
>NA|TRBV7-8|TRBJ1-5|NA|15
TGTGCCAGCAGCCCAATGGGCAGGCTAAATCAGCCCCAGCATTTT
CASSPMGRLNQPQHF
>NA|TRBV6-1|TRBJ1-4|NA|15
TGTGCCAGCAGTCCCTCGAGGGCGACTAATGAAAAACTGTTTTTT
CASSPSRATNEKLFF
>TRBD2|TRBV2|TRBJ2-2|NA|16
TGTGCCAGCAGTGACGCCGGGGGGACGAACACCGGGGAGCTGTTTTTT
CASSDAGGTNTGELFF
>NA|TRBV15|TRBJ1-2|NA|13
TGTGCCACCAGCAGACCCCCCAGCGACGGCTACACCTTC
CATSRPPSDGYTF
>NA|TRBV7-2|TRBJ2-2|NA|12
TGTGCCAGCAGCTTAAGGAGTGGGGAGCTGTTTTTT
CASSLRSGELFF
>NA|TRBV5-1|TRBJ1-1|once|16
TGCGCCAGCAGCTTTGGGGGGGGGATTATGAACACTGAAGCTTTCTTT
CASSFGGGIMNTEAFF
>NA|TRBV30|TRBJ1-6|NA|16
TGTGCCTGGAGGCCCCCCGGGGGCTCCTATAATTCACCCCTCCACTTT
CAWRPPGGSYNSPLHF
>NA|TRBV5-5|TRBJ1-6|NA|16
TGTGCCAGCAGCTCCAACAGCTTCTCCTATAATTCACCCCTCCACTTT
CASSSNSFSYNSPLHF
>TRBD2|TRBV27|TRBJ2-3|NA|17
TGTGCCAGCAGTTCGGGTACTAGCGGGAGTGTCCCAGATACGCAGTATTTT
CASSSGTSGSVPDTQYF
>TRBD1|TRBV6-1|TRBJ1-6|NA|15
TGTGCCAGCAGTAGGGACAGATCCTCTAATTCACCCCTCCACTTT
CASSRDRSSNSPLHF
>TRBD1|TRBV5-1|TRBJ1-2|NA|14
TGCGCCAGCAGCTTGGCCCCAGGGGGAGACCTCTACACCTTC
CASSLAPGGDLYTF
>TRBD1|TRBV29-1|TRBJ2-3|NA|14
TGCAGCGTTTCGGACAGGACCATCACAGATACGCAGTATTTT
CSVSDRTITDTQYF
>NA|TRBV30|TRBJ2-1|NA|12
TGTGCCATCGTCGGGGCCTACAATGAGCAGTTCTTC
CAIVGAYNEQFF
>TRBD1|TRBV9|TRBJ2-4|NA|13
TGTGCCAGCAGCCCAACAGGGGGACACATTCAGTACTTC
CASSPTGGHIQYF
>TRBD1|TRBV6-5|TRBJ1-1|NA|11
TGTGCCAGCAGTCGACAGGGGAAAGCTTTCTTT
CASSRQGKAFF
>NA|TRBV19|TRBJ2-7|NA|14
TGTGCCAGTAGCTTTGAAAGCCGTTCCTACGAGCAGTACTTC
CASSFESRSYEQYF
>TRBD1|TRBV2|TRBJ2-1|NA|14
TGTGCCAGCATCTTAGAGACAGGGGGTAACGAGCAGTTCTTC
CASILETGGNEQFF
>NA|TRBV5-6|TRBJ2-1|NA|16
TGTGCCAGCAGCTTGGTTAGCGCCCGAGGTGGGAATGAGCAGTTCTTC
CASSLVSARGGNEQFF
>NA|TRBV2|TRBJ2-1|NA|15
TGTGCCACCCAAATACAGGGTTCCGGGTACAATGAGCAGTTCTTC
CATQIQGSGYNEQFF
>NA|TRBV5-6|TRBJ2-7|NA|19
TGTGCCAGCAGCCCCCGGAGAGGGGGTCGGCTGAACGTAGCCTACGAGCAGTACTTC
CASSPRRGGRLNVAYEQYF
>NA|TRBV28|TRBJ2-7|NA|13
TGTGCCAGCACCCACCCGGACTCCTACGAGCAGTACTTC
CASTHPDSYEQYF
>NA|TRBV18|TRBJ2-7|NA|16
TGTGCCAGCTCACCACGGGGGGACCCTAGGTCCTACGAGCAGTACTTC
CASSPRGDPRSYEQYF
>NA|TRBV28|TRBJ1-1|few|10
TGTGCCAGCAGATCCCACGAGGCTTTCTTT
CASRSHEAFF
>TRBD1|TRBV6-4|TRBJ1-2|NA|14
TGTGCCAGCAGCCGGGACAGGGGGCCCTATGGCTACACCTTC
CASSRDRGPYGYTF
>TRBD2|TRBV4-1|TRBJ2-2|few|17
TGCGCCAGCAGCCTCCGGAGGGAGGGGATGGACACCGGGGAGCTGTTTTTT
CASSLRREGMDTGELFF
>TRBD1|TRBV7-3|TRBJ2-3|NA|16
TGTGCCAGCAGCCAGTCTGGACAGGGAACCGGTAATACGCAGTATTTT
CASSQSGQGTGNTQYF
>TRBD2|TRBV2|TRBJ2-5|NA|14
TGTGCCAGCAGTGCGCGTTTGGGGGGGGAGACCCAGTACTTC
CASSARLGGETQYF
>TRBD1|TRBV5-4|TRBJ1-1|NA|13
TGTGCCAGCAGCCCGGGACAGAGGACTGAAGCTTTCTTT
CASSPGQRTEAFF
>TRBD1|TRBV18|TRBJ1-2|NA|15
TGTGCCAGCTCACCACTGACAGGGGGCAGCTATGGCTACACCTTC
CASSPLTGGSYGYTF
>NA|TRBV6-1|TRBJ2-3|NA|16
TGTGCCAGCAGTGAATCGGTGGGTAGCCACACAGATACGCAGTATTTT
CASSESVGSHTDTQYF
>NA|TRBV19|TRBJ2-3|once|16
TGTGCCAGTAGTAGGGCTAGGGACTTCGGCACAGATACGCAGTATTTT
CASSRARDFGTDTQYF
>TRBD1|TRBV19|TRBJ2-5|NA|16
TGTGCCAGTAGTCAATATCTCACAGGGGATAGCGAGACCCAGTACTTC
CASSQYLTGDSETQYF
>NA|TRBV5-4|TRBJ2-3|once|18
TGTGCCAGCAGCCCCGTTATCGGGAGAAGTGGAGGGGCAGATACGCAGTATTTT
CASSPVIGRSGGADTQYF
>TRBD1|TRBV6-5|TRBJ1-1|NA|13
TGTGCCAGCAGACAAGACAGGGGATCTGAAGCTTTCTTT
CASRQDRGSEAFF
>TRBD1|TRBV6-1|TRBJ2-5|few|15
TGTGCCAGCAGTGATTTAGACAGGGCTTCCCAGACCCAGTACTTC
CASSDLDRASQTQYF